Shown below are 23 T cell receptor beta chains from a single sample sequenced in a study of cytomegalovirus exposure and HLA in healthy donors. PCR primers comprised 60 Vbeta and 13 Jbeta primers. The repertoire was sequenced with immunoSEQ multiplex PCR; TCRdb's copy has only in-frame clones and lacks some. This sample has around 130,000 clones; about 81% occur once, and the top ten carry 1.5% to 2%. The source material was PBMCs. The receptors stem from a man aged 40-55 years in good health and CMV-seronegative.

This CDR3 reads CASSRGISYNSPLHF. The DNA for the CDR3 is TGTGCCAGTAGTCGGGGAATCTCCTATAATTCACCCCTCCACTTT. The chain combines TRBV19 with TRBJ1-6; D gene ambiguous. The germline V and J ends were trimmed by 5 bases and 0 bases, with 8 bases remaining between them. The length of the CDR3 is 15 residues. The germline V gene encodes CDR1 LNHDA and CDR2 SQIVND (reference sequence).

The rearrangement links TRBV7-9 to TRBJ1-1; 12 bases are shared with TRBD1. The V segment lost 4 bases and the J segment 4 bases; nucleotides outside the gene matches: 4. The CDR3 has 15 amino acids. Germline V gives CDR1 SEHNR, CDR2 FQNEAQ (reference sequence). CDR3 protein: CASSSGTGGFTEAFF. The CDR3 coding sequence is TGTGCCAGCAGCTCCGGGACAGGGGGCTTCACTGAAGCTTTCTTT.

The chain couples TRBV27 to TRBJ1-1; weak D call: TRBD1 (6 bases). CDR1 and CDR2 from the germline V gene are MNHEY and SMNVEV (reference sequence). V gave up 7 bases and J gave up 3 bases, with 18 bases separating them. The CDR3 loop spans 15 amino acids. The CDR3 reads CASTLEAGADTEAFF. The DNA for the CDR3 is TGTGCCAGCACCCTGGAAGCGGGGGCTGACACTGAAGCTTTCTTT.

The chain combines TRBV7-9 with TRBJ1-5; D is possibly TRBD1 (6 bases). The V end was cut by 5 bases, the J end by 4 bases, with 9 bases between. The length of the CDR3 is 13 residues. The V gene's germline CDR1 is SEHNR and CDR2 FQNEAQ (reference sequence). The CDR3 sequence is CASSRQENQPQHF. CDR3 nucleotides: TGTGCCAGCAGCCGACAGGAAAATCAGCCCCAGCATTTT.

This clone was counted only a few times. The chain links TRBV19 to TRBJ1-4, with 8 bases that match TRBD1. This CDR3 is 15 amino acids long. Germline trimming cut 5 bases from V and 11 bases from J; bases unmatched to any gene: 13. CDR1 and CDR2 (germline): LNHDA, SQIVND (reference sequence). CDR3 in amino acids: CASSPWTGKNPKLFF. The CDR3 coding sequence is TGTGCCAGTAGTCCTTGGACAGGGAAAAACCCGAAACTGTTTTTT.

The chain uses TRBV6-5 and TRBJ2-5; TRBD1 matches 9 bases. The CDR3 sequence is 14 residues long. V lost 6 bases and J lost 4; bases outside the gene matches: 6. Germline V gene sequence: CDR1 MNHEY, CDR2 SVGAGI. The CDR3 reads CASSLGTGSETQYF. The CDR3 DNA reads as TGTGCCAGCAGCCTCGGGACAGGGTCAGAGACCCAGTACTTC.

J is TRBJ1-2 and V is TRBV4-3; 7 bases line up with TRBD1. CDR1 is LGHNA, CDR2 YSLEER, per germline. The CDR3 spans 14 residues. Unmatched junction bases numbered 2, after V lost 4 bases and J lost 0 bases. The CDR3 loop is CASSPGTANYGYTF. In DNA, the CDR3 is TGCGCCAGCAGCCCCGGGACAGCTAACTATGGCTACACCTTC.

The V call is TRBV28, the J call TRBJ2-7, with D possibly being TRBD1 (5 bases). The V end lost 8 bases, the J end lost 5 bases, and 13 bases lay between the germline ends. Germline assignment: CDR1 MDHEN and CDR2 SYDVKM. There are 12 residues in the CDR3. Here the CDR3 reads CASVQGIDEQYF. As DNA, the CDR3 is TGTGCCAGCGTCCAGGGTATCGACGAGCAGTACTTC. The full variable domain, its missing parts supplied by reference TRBV28 and TRBJ2-7, is DVKVTQSSRYLVKRTGEKVFLECVQDMDHENMFWYRQDPGLGLRLIYFSYDVKMKEKGDIPEGYSVSREKKERFSLILESASTNQTSMYLCASVQGIDEQYFGPGTRLTVT.

The chain couples TRBV28 to TRBJ1-5; D might be TRBD1 (5 bases). CDR1 and CDR2 (germline): MDHEN, SYDVKM. V lost 7 bases and J 4 bases, leaving 11 bases between the germline ends. The CDR3 runs 13 residues. The CDR3 here is CASKLGGNQPQHF. The DNA for the CDR3 is TGTGCCAGCAAATTGGGGGGGAATCAGCCCCAGCATTTT.

The sample holds one count of this clone. The chain uses TRBV5-1 and TRBJ1-5, with D unclear. CDR3 size: 14 residues. V was pared by 1 base and J by 3 bases, with 8 bases between. Germline CDR1 reads SGHRS; CDR2 reads YFSETQ. This chain's CDR3 is CASSLMSPNQPQHF. The CDR3 nucleotides read TGCGCCAGCAGCTTGATGTCTCCCAATCAGCCCCAGCATTTT.

The V and J genes are TRBV5-5 and TRBJ1-4; 8 nucleotides align to TRBD1. Germline-derived CDR1 and CDR2 are SGHKS and YYEKEE (reference sequence). The CDR3 extends over 15 amino acids. The junction had 4 bases not matched to a gene; V was cut back by 0 bases and J by 6 bases. CDR3 residues: CASSLGRGLDEKLFF. CDR3 nucleotides: TGTGCCAGCAGCTTGGGCAGGGGGCTGGATGAAAAACTGTTTTTT.

The chain recombines TRBV27 with TRBJ2-7, with no clear D. CDR1 is MNHEY, CDR2 SMNVEV, per germline (reference sequence). Trimming left V 8 bases short and J 0 bases short, with 8 bases between. This CDR3 is built from 12 residues. The CDR3 coding sequence is TGTGCCAGCCGATCGAGCTCCTACGAGCAGTACTTC. Translating gives CASRSSSYEQYF.

This chain joins TRBV6-5 and TRBJ1-3; D perhaps matches TRBD1 (6 bases). Germline assignment: CDR1 MNHEY and CDR2 SVGAGI. The CDR3 sequence is 13 residues long. Trimming removed 5 bases at V and 5 bases at J, with 10 bases between. DNA for the CDR3: TGTGCCAGCAGTCCAGACAGGAGAAACACCATATATTTT. Its translation is CASSPDRRNTIYF.

V is TRBV28 and J is TRBJ2-7; D is possibly TRBD1 (7 bases). V was pared by 7 bases and J by 4 bases, with 17 bases between. From germline, CDR1 is MDHEN and CDR2 SYDVKM. The CDR3 runs 14 residues. In DNA form, the CDR3 reads TGTGCCAGCATGGGTCAGACAGGGAGGTACGAGCAGTACTTC. Amino acids: CASMGQTGRYEQYF.

The chain combines TRBV5-1 with TRBJ1-3, with a tentative D call TRBD1 (5 bases). Between the trimmed V and J ends, which lost 0 bases and 0 bases, there was a span of 13 bases. This CDR3 has 17 residues. Germline CDR1 is SGHRS and CDR2 is YFSETQ. The CDR3 sequence is CASSLGSGSSSGNTIYF. The CDR3 region has the DNA TGCGCCAGCAGCTTGGGATCAGGGTCCAGCTCTGGAAACACCATATATTTT.

The chain recombines TRBV19 with TRBJ2-7, with D maybe TRBD1 (6 bases). The germline V and J ends were trimmed by 2 bases and 7 bases, with 21 bases remaining between them. Germline CDR1 and CDR2: LNHDA and SQIVND (reference sequence). CDR3 length: 16 amino acids. The CDR3 protein is CASSIWGPAALREQYF. In nucleotides, the CDR3 is TGTGCCAGTAGTATATGGGGGCCGGCAGCACTACGAGAGCAGTACTTC.

Comments on this clone: Compared with germline, one end of the junction differs, possibly owing to a read error. The chain links TRBV2 to TRBJ2-2; the D gene is possibly TRBD2 (6 bases). Germline assignment: CDR1 SNHLY and CDR2 FYNNEI. The CDR3 length is 13 residues. The CDR3 here is CASSLSWGGKLFF. In DNA, the CDR3 is TGTGCCAGCAGCCTTTCGTGGGGCGGGAAGCTGTTTTTT.

The V gene is TRBV19, the J gene TRBJ2-2; TRBD1 might be the D (6 bases). Germline CDR1 and CDR2: LNHDA and SQIVND (reference sequence). V was pared by 4 bases and J by 7 bases, with 19 bases between. The CDR3 length is 16 residues. The CDR3 region is CASSTGDSQGFGELFF. In nucleotides, the CDR3 is TGTGCCAGTAGTACCGGCGACTCACAGGGCTTCGGGGAGCTGTTTTTT.

The chain links TRBV6-5 to TRBJ2-7; weak D call: TRBD1 (5 bases). This CDR3 is 13 amino acids long. The V gene lost 5 bases and the J gene lost 4 bases, with 12 bases spanning the gap. Germline values: CDR1 MNHEY, CDR2 SVGAGI. CDR3 in amino acids: CASSMDKLYEQYF. The CDR3 DNA reads as TGTGCCAGCAGTATGGACAAACTTTACGAGCAGTACTTC.

The chain has TRBV10-1 and TRBJ2-3; D may be TRBD1 (5 bases). Germline CDR1 and CDR2: WNHNN and SYGVQD (reference sequence). The length of the CDR3 is 12 residues. As DNA, the CDR3 is TGCCAAGAGCCCAGGGTCCCAGATACGCAGTATTTT. Translated: CQEPRVPDTQYF.

The chain couples TRBV6-1 to TRBJ1-1, with a weak D call TRBD1 (5 bases). The V and J ends lost 6 bases and 1 base respectively, with 9 bases between them. The V gene's germline CDR1 is MNHNS and CDR2 SASEGT. The CDR3 runs 13 residues. CDR3 sequence reads: CASRVTGNTEAFF. The DNA of the CDR3 is TGTGCCAGCAGGGTCACAGGGAACACTGAAGCTTTCTTT.

The chain links TRBV5-1 to TRBJ2-5; 7 nucleotides align to TRBD2. There are 14 residues in the CDR3. In germline, CDR1 is SGHRS, CDR2 YFSETQ. V lost 0 bases and J lost 5; bases outside the gene matches: 4. The DNA for the CDR3 is TGCGCCAGCAGCTTGGCGGCGGGAGTTGAGACCCAGTACTTC. It encodes CASSLAAGVETQYF.

The chain uses TRBV7-8 and TRBJ1-4; a weak D match, TRBD1 (5 bases). The V end was cut by 7 bases, the J end by 3 bases, with 27 bases between. The CDR3 is 19 residues long. The germline CDR1 and CDR2 sequences are SGHVS and FQNEAQ. The chain's CDR3 is CASNINHRGGISANEKLFF. Written as DNA, the CDR3 is TGTGCCAGCAACATAAATCATCGGGGGGGAATTTCGGCTAATGAAAAACTGTTTTTT.